Here is one TCR beta chain with its context. Its antigen remains undetermined. One base away there is no much larger clone; base qualities are not given. CDR1 and CDR2 were assigned from the germline V gene (reference sequence) as MNHEY and SMNVEV. V lost 4 bases and J lost 0 bases; the stretch between them is 7 bases long. Inclusive of the bounding cysteine and phenylalanine, the CDR3 is 13 residues long. The entry retains the CDR3 DNA only, 39 bases that are in frame from base 1. The data belong to a study of shared clonotypes between healthy human individuals (dated by TCRdb to 2018 to 2021). Context from the whole study: The cohort comprised two women and a few men aged 18 to 49 years. Per donor, three plates each were used for CD4 naive and CD4 memory, two for CD8 naive, and one for CD8 memory. To estimate repertoire size and how much clonotypes are shared between individuals, the study performed deep sequencing of blood TCR repertoires from roughly five healthy adults. Different laboratories and diverse techniques were used to prepare libraries and sequence TCR repertoires, to increase sequencing depth and limit assay-specific biases. Per donor, leukapheresis produced somewhere between about 0.85 and 10 billion PBMCs. Results the study describes overall, beyond this receptor: Estimated clonotype richness was generally larger for naive than for memory subsets. Incomplete sequencing was indicated by rarefaction of sorted-subset datasets, despite the large sequencing depth. Compared with non-shared clonotypes, clonotypes shared by all four sorted-subset donors had higher generation probabilities. When a handful of donors were compared, the shared fraction of clonotypes was around 4.6% for naive CD4, roughly 3.3% for naive CD8, 2% to 2.5% for memory CD4, and less than 0.5% for memory CD8. Sampling was restricted to blood, and TCR repertoires in tissues likely differ from the TCR repertoires found in blood. Because the study included only a small number of donors, the genetic and exposure-history diversity represented was limited. Pairwise subsampling indicated that sequencing depth was expected to affect the degree of clonotype sharing among donors.

The donors were healthy, HIV-negative adults who had no recently reported acute infections or vaccinations. All donors were Caucasian adults living in Nashville, Tennessee, USA. CD4+ T cells were enriched through magnetic negative selection, after which naive cells were positively selected on CD45RA and the remaining negative fraction served as the memory subset. Blood was collected by leukapheresis, and PBMCs were isolated by Ficoll-Histopaque density gradient centrifugation and then cryopreserved in liquid nitrogen vapor phase. Analytical flow cytometry was used to check the purity and quantity of each magnetically sorted T cell population. Genomic DNA was isolated from every sorted fraction and measured by UV absorbance on a Nanodrop 2000c. TCR CDR3 regions were amplified from genomic DNA by multiplex PCR using the deep immunoSEQ assay. Genomic DNA extracted from each cell subset was distributed evenly over all wells of several immunoSEQ 96-well plates, and each plate served as one replicate. For sorted subsets, each replicate PCR was loaded with 200 ng genomic DNA, equivalent to 25,000 to 35,000 T cell genomes. Purified libraries were measured with a Qubit 3.0 fluorometer, size-checked on a Bioanalyzer 2100, and measured again with the KAPA Library Quantification kit. A separate single-read 150-cycle Illumina NextSeq 550 flow cell was used to sequence each immunoSEQ 96-well plate. The paper's data handling went like this. Because the immunoSEQ output included only junctional sequences and no quality scores, the filtering could not be the same as the filtering used for full-length reads. To assign V/J genes and CDR3, sequences were annotated using PyIR, a Python wrapper for IgBLAST v1.9, with IMGT germline references. Reads were removed for weak V/J assignments (E-value above 1e-6), missing CDR3, stop codons, out-of-frame junctions, or ambiguous translated residues. V3J clonotypes were defined as sequences sharing the same inferred V gene, J gene, and CDR3 amino acid sequence. To compute the percentage overlap between repertoires, the number of shared unique clonotypes was divided by the size of the smaller repertoire. RTK rarefaction, the Chao1 estimator, and Recon v2.1 estimates of unobserved clonotypes were used to assess repertoire richness. Generation probabilities were computed with OLGA for all TCRbeta clonotypes obtained by the gDNA method from several donors. This immuneACCESS table, as held by TCRdb, lists in-frame sequences with V and J called but not all clones. Of the missing ones, under half trace to an unresolved V gene in checked studies; the others have no known cause. Clone size and V and J calls were adopted from that table, with D and trimming inferred from the DNA. This sample is represented by over a million clones; 95% to 97% of them were singletons. In total, the top ten clones hold approximately 1% of the sample.

The receptor chain draws on TRBV27 and TRBJ2-7, with the identity of the D gene unclear. This receptor was taken from a young man in good health. The sample was naive CD4+ T cells sorted from blood. What this sample's cell subset or site label stands for: CD45RA+ positively selected. Read as DNA, the sequence is TGTGCCAGCAGTTCTGTAAGCTCCTACGAGCAGTACTTC. Its protein product is CASSSVSSYEQYF.